This paragraph reports one T cell receptor beta chain. Antigen specificity is unknown. Assay: immunoSEQ multiplex PCR; the TCRdb copy retains only in-frame clones and omits some. The sample yields fewer than 40,000 clones, about 97% seen once. The data derive from a study of T cells in tuberculosis. Regarding the study as a whole: Active tuberculosis TCR-alpha repertoires lay closer to GMM-specific TCRs than IGRA-negative controls, suggesting clonal expansion. GEM motif frequencies gave about 70% accuracy; the GMM repertoire gave 80% to 90%.

Each donor contributed about 100,000 T cells on average, unsorted. Germline assignment: CDR1 SEHNR and CDR2 FQNEAQ (reference sequence). V lost 7 bases and J 5 bases, leaving 11 bases between the germline ends. There are 12 residues in the CDR3. The receptor was derived from a donor between 10 and 35 years old with latent tuberculosis or without tuberculosis infection. This rearrangement joins TRBV7-9 to TRBJ1-2; D is perhaps TRBD1 (5 bases). What was sequenced was PBMCs. The CDR3 DNA reads TGTGCCAGCAACAGGCAGGGTTATGGCTACACCTTC. Its translation: CASNRQGYGYTF.